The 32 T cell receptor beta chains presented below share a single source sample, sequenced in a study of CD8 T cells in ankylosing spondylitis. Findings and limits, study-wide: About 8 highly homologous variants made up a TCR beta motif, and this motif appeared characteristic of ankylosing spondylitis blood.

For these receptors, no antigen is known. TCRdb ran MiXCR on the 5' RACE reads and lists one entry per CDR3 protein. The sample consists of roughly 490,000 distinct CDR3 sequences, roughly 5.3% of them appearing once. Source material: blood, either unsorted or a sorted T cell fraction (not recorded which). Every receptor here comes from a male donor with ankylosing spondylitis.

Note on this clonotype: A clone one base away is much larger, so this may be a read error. CDR3 in amino acids: CTSSLTQSWEQYF. The CDR3 DNA follows: TGTACCAGCAGCCTAACCCAATCCTGGGAGCAGTACTTC. This chain joins TRBV7-2 and TRBJ2-7, with D unclear. The germline V gene encodes CDR1 SGHTA and CDR2 FQGNSA. Trimming took off 5 bases at V and 7 bases at J, with 15 bases between the two ends. CDR3 length: 13 residues.

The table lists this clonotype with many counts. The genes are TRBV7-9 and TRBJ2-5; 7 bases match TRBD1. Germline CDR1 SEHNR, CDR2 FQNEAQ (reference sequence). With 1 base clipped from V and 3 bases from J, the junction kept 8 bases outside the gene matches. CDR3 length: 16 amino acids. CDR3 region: CASSLGRTGTEETQYF. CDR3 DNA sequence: TGTGCCAGCAGCTTAGGGAGAACCGGGACAGAAGAGACCCAGTACTTC.

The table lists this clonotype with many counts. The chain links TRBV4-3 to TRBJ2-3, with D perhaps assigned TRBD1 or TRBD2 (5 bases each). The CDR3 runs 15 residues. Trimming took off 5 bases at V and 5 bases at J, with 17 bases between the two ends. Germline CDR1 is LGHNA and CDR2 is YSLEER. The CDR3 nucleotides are TGCGCCAGCAGCTCGCAACTAGGGGAAGGAGATACGCAGTATTTT. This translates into CASSSQLGEGDTQYF.

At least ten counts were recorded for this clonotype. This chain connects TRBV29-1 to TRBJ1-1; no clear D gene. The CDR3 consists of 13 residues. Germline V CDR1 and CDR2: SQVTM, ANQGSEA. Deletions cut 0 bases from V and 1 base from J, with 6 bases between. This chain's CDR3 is CSVEDGKNTEAFF. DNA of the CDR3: TGCAGCGTTGAAGACGGTAAGAACACTGAAGCTTTCTTT.

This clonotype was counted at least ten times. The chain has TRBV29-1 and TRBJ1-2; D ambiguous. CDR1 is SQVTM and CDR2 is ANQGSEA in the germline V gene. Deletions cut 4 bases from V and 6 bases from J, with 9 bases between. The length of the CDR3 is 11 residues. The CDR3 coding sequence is TGCAGCGTTGTGGGGATCGATGGCTACACCTTC. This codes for CSVVGIDGYTF. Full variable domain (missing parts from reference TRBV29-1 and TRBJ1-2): SAVISQKPSRDICQRGTSLTIQCQVDSQVTMMFWYRQQPGQSLTLIATANQGSEATYESGFVIDKFPISRPNLTFSTLTVSNMSPEDSSIYLCSVVGIDGYTFGSGTRLTVV.

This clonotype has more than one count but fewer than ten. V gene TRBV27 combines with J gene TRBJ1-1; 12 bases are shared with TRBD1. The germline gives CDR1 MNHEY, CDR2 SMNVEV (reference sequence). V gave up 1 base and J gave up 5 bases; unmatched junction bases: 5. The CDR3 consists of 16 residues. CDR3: CASSLWRGQGATEAFF. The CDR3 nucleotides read TGTGCCAGCAGTTTATGGAGGGGACAGGGGGCGACTGAAGCTTTCTTT.

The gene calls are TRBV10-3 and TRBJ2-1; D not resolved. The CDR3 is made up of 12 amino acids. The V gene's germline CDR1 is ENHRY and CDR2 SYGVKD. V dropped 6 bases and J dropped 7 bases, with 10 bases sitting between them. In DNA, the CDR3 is TGTGCCATCAGGACGACTGGGAATGAGCAGTTCTTC. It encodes CAIRTTGNEQFF.

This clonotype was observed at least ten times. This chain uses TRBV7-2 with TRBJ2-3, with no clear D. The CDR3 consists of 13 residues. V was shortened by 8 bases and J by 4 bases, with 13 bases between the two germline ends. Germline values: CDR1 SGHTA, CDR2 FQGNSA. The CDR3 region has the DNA TGTGCCAGCGAAGAGGCGGCTTCAGATACGCAGTATTTT. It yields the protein CASEEAASDTQYF.

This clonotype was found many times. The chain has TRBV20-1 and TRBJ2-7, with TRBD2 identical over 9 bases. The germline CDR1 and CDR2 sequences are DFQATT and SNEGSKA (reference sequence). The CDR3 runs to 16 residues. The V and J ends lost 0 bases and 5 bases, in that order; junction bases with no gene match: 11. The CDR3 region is CSARDLGSGSLDEQYF. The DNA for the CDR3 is TGCAGTGCTAGAGATCTGGGTAGCGGGAGTCTCGACGAGCAGTACTTC.

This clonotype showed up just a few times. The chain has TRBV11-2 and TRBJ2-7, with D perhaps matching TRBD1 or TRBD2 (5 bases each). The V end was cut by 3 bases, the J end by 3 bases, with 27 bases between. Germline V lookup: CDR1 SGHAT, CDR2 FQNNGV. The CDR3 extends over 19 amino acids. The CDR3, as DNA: TGTGCCAGCAGCTTCCCAAGGGACGTAGCCTCCCGTCCTATCTACGAGCAGTACTTC. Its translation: CASSFPRDVASRPIYEQYF. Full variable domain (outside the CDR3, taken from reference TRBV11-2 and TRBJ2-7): EAGVAQSPRYKIIEKRQSVAFWCNPISGHATLYWYQQILGQGPKLLIQFQNNGVVDDSQLPKDRFSAERLKGVDSTLKIQPAKLEDSAVYLCASSFPRDVASRPIYEQYFGPGTRLTVT.

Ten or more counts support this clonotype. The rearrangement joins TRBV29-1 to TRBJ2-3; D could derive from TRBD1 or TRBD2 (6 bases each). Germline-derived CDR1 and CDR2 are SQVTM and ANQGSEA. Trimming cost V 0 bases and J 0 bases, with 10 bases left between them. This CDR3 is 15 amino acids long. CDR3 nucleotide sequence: TGCAGCGTTGAAGATAGGGGGGCTAGCACAGATACGCAGTATTTT. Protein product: CSVEDRGASTDTQYF.

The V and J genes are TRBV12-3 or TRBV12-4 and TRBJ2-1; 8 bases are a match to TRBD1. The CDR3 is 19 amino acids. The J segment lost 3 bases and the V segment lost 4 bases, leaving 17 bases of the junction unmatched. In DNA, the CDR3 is TGTGCCAGCAGTTCGACCGACTTGGACAGGGCCACTTTCTACAATGAGCAGTTCTTC. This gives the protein CASSSTDLDRATFYNEQFF.

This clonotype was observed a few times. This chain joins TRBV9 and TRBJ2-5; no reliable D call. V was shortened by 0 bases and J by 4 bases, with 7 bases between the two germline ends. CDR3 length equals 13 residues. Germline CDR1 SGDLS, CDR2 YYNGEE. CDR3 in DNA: TGTGCCAGCAGCGTAGACTTGAGAGAGACCCAGTACTTC. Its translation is CASSVDLRETQYF.

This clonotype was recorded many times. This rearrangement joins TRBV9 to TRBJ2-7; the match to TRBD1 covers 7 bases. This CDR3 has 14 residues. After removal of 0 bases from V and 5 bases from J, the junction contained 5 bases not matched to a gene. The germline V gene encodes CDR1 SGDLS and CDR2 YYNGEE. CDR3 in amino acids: CASSVGGRGNEQYF. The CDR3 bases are TGTGCCAGCAGCGTAGGTGGCAGGGGGAACGAGCAGTACTTC.

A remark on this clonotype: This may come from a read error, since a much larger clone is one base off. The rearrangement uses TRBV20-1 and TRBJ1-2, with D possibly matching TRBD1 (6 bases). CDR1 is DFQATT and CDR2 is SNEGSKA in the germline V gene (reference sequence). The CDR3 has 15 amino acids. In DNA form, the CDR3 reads TGCTGTGCTGGAGGCTTGGCAGGGGATCAGTATGGCTACACCTTC. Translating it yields CCAGGLAGDQYGYTF.

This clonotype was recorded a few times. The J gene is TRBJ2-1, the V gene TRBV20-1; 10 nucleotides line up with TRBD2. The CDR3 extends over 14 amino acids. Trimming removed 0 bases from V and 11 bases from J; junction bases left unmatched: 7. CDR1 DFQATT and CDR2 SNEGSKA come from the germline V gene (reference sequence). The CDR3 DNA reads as TGCAGTGCTAGAGATCCCACTAGCGGGAAAAAGCAGTTCTTC. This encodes CSARDPTSGKKQFF.

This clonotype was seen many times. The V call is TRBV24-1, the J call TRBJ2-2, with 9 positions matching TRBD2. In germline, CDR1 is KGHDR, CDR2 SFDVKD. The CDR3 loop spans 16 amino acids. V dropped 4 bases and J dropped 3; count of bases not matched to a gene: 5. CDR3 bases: TGTGCCACCAGTGACACTACTAGCGGGTACACCGGGGAGCTGTTTTTT. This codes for CATSDTTSGYTGELFF.

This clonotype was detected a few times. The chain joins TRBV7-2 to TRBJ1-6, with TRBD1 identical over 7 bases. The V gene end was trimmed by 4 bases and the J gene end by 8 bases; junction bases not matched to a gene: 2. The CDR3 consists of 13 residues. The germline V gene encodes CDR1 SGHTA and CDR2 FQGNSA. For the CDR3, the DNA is TGTGCCAGCAGCTGGACAGGTTATTCACCCCTCCACTTT. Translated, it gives CASSWTGYSPLHF.

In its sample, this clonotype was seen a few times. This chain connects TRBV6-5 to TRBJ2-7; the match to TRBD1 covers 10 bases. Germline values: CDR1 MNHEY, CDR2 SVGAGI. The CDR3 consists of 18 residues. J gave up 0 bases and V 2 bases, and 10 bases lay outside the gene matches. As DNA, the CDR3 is TGTGCCAGCAGTTACCGCCGGACGGGACAGGGGATCTCCTACGAGCAGTACTTC. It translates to CASSYRRTGQGISYEQYF.

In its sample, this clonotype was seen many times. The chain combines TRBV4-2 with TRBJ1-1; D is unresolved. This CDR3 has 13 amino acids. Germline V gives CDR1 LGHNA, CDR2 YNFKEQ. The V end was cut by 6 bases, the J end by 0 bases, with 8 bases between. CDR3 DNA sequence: TGTGCCAGCAGGATGTCCATGAACACTGAAGCTTTCTTT. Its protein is CASRMSMNTEAFF.

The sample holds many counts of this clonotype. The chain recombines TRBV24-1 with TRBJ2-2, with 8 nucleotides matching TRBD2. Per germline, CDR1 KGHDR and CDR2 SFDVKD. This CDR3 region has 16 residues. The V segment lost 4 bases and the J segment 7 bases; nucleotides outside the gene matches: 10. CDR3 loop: CATSDPIAGRHGELFF. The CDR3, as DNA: TGTGCCACCAGTGACCCAATAGCGGGACGACACGGGGAGCTGTTTTTT.

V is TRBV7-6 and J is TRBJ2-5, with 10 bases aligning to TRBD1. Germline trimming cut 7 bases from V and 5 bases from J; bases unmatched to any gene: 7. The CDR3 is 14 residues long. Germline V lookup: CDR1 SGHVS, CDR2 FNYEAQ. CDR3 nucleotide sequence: TGTGCCAGCACCAGGACAGGGGGGGGGGAGACCCAGTACTTC. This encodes CASTRTGGGETQYF.

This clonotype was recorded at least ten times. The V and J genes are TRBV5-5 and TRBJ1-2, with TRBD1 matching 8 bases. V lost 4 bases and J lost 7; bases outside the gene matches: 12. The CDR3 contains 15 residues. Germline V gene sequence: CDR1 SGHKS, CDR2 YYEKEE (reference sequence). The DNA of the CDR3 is TGTGCCAGCAGCCCAACCCCCGGGACAGGAGTTGGCTACACCTTC. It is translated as CASSPTPGTGVGYTF. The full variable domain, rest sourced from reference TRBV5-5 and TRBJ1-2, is DAGVTQSPTHLIKTRGQQVTLRCSPISGHKSVSWYQQVLGQGPQFIFQYYEKEERGRGNFPDRFSARQFPNYSSELNVNALLLGDSALYLCASSPTPGTGVGYTFGSGTRLTVV.

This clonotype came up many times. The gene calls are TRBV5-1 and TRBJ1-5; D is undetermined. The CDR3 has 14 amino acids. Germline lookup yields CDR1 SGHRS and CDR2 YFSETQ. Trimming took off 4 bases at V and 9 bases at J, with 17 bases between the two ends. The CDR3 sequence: CASSVVPAEGPQHF. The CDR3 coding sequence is TGCGCCAGCAGCGTTGTGCCAGCTGAGGGGCCCCAGCATTTT.

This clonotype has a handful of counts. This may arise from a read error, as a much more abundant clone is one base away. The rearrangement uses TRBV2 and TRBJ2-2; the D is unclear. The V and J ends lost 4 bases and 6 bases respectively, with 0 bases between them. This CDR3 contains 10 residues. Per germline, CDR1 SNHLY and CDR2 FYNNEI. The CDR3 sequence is CASSAGELFF. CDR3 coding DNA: TGTGCCAGCAGTGCCGGGGAGCTGTTTTTT.

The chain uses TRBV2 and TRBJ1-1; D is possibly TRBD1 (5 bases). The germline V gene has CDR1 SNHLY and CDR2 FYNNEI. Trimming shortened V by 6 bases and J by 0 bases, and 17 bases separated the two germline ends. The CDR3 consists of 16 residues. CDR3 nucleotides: TGTGCCAGCAGGGGGGTCCCAGTAGGTTTGAACACTGAAGCTTTCTTT. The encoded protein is CASRGVPVGLNTEAFF.

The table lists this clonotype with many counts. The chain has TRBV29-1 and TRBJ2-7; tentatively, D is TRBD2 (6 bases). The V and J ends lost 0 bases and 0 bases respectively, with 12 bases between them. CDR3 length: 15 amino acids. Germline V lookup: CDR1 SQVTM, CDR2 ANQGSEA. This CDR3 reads CSVEDRYGSSYEQYF. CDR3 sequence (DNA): TGCAGCGTTGAAGATCGGTACGGGAGCTCCTACGAGCAGTACTTC.

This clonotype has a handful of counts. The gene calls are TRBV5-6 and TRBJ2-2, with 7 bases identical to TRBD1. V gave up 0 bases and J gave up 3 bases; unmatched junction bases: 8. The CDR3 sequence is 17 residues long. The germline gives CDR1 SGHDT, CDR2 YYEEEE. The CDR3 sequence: CASSLAKAGGYTGELFF. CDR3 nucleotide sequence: TGTGCCAGCAGCTTGGCCAAGGCAGGGGGTTACACCGGGGAGCTGTTTTTT.

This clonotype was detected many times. CDR3: CASSSVGSGGSNEQFF. DNA of the CDR3: TGTGCCAGCAGCTCAGTAGGTAGCGGGGGTAGCAATGAGCAGTTCTTC. This chain joins TRBV5-5 and TRBJ2-1, with 9 positions matching TRBD2. CDR3 length: 16 amino acids. Trimming cost V 3 bases and J 6 bases; bases outside gene matches: 10. The V gene's germline CDR1 is SGHKS and CDR2 YYEKEE (reference sequence).

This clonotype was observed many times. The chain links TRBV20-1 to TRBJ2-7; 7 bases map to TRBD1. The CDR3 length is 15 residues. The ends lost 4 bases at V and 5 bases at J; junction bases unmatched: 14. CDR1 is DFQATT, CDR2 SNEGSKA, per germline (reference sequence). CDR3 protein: CSATRVQGNQHEQYF. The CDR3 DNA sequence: TGCAGTGCTACAAGGGTACAGGGGAATCAGCACGAGCAGTACTTC.

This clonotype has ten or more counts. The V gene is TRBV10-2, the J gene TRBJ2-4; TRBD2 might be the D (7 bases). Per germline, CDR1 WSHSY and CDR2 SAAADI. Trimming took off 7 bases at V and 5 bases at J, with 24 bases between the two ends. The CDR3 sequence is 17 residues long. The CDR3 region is CASTQRWSEGGENIQYF. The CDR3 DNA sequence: TGCGCCAGCACTCAACGGTGGAGCGAGGGGGGGGAAAACATTCAGTACTTC.

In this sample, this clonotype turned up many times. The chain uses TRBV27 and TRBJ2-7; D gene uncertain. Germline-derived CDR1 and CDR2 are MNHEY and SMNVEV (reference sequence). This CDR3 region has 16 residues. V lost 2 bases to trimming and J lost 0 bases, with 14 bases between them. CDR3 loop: CASSLLGSASSYEQYF. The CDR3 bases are TGTGCCAGCAGTTTACTAGGATCCGCCAGCTCCTACGAGCAGTACTTC.